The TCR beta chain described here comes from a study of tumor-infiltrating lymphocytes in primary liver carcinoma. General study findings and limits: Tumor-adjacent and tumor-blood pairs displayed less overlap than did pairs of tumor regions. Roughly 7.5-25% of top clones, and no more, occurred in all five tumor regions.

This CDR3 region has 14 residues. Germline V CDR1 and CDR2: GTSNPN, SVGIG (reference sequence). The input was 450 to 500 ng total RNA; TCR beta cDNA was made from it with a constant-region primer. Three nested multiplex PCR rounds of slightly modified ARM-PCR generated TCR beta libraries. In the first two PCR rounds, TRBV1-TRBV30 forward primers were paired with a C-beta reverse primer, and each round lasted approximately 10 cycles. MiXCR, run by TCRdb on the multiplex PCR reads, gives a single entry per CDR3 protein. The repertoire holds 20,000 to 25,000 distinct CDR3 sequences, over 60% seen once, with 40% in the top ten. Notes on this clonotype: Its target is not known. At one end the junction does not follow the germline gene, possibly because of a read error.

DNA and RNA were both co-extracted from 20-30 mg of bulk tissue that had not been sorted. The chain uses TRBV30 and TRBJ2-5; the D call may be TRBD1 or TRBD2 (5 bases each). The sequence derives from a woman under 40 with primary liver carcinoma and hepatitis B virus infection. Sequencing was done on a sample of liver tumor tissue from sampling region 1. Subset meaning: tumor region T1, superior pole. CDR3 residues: CVWRTPGHQETQYF. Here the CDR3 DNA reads TGTGTCTGGAGAACTCCGGGGCATCAAGAGACCCAGTACTTC.